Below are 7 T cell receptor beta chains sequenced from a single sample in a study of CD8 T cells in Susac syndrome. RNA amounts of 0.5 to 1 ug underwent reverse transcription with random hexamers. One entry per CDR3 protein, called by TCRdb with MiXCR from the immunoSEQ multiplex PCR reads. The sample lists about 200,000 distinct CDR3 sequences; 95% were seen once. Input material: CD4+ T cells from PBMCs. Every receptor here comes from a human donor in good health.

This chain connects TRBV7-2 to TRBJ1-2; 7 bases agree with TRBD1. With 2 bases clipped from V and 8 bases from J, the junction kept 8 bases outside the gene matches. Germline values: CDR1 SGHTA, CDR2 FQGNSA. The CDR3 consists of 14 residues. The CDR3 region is CASSLRQGSRGYTF. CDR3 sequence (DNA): TGTGCCAGCAGCTTACGACAGGGATCAAGAGGCTACACCTTC. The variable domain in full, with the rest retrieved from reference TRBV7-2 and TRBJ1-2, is GAGVSQSPSNKVTEKGKDVELRCDPISGHTALYWYRQSLGQGLEFLIYFQGNSAPDKSGLPSDRFSAERTGGSVSTLTIQRTQQEDSAVYLCASSLRQGSRGYTFGSGTRLTVV.

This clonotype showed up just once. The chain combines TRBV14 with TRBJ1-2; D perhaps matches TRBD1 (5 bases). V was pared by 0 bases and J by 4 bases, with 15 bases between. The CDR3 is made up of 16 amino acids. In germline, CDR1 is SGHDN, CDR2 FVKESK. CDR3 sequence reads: CASSQDLDGDRYGYTF. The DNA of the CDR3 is TGTGCCAGCAGCCAAGATCTGGATGGGGACCGCTATGGCTACACCTTC.

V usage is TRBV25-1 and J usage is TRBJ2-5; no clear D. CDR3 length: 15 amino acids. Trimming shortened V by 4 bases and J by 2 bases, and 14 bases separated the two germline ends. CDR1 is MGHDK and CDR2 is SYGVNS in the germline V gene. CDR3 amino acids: CASSGRTGPQETQYF. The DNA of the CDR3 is TGTGCCAGCAGTGGCCGGACCGGCCCGCAAGAGACCCAGTACTTC.

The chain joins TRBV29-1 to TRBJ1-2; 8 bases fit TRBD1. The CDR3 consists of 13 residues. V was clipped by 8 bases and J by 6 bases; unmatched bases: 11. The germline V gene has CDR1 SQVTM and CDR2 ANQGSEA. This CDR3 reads CSLKSSGGDGYTF. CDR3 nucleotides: TGCAGCCTTAAATCATCAGGGGGCGATGGCTACACCTTC.

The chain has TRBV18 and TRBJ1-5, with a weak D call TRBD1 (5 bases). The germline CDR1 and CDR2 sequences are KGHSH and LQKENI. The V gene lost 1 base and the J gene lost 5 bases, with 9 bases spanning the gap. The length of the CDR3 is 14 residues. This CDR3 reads CASSPRGTDQPQHF. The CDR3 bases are TGTGCCAGCTCACCACGGGGGACGGATCAGCCCCAGCATTTT.

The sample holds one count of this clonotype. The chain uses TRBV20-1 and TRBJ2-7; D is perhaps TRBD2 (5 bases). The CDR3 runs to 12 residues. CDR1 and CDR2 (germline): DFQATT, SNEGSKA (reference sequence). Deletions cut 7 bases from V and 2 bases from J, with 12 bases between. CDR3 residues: CSVPGNTYEQYF. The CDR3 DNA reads TGCAGTGTCCCGGGGAACACCTACGAGCAGTACTTC.

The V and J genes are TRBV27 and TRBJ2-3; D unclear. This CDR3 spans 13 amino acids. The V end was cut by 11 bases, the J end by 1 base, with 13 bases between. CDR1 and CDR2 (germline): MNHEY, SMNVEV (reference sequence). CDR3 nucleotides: TGTGCCGTGACCCTCGATGGCACAGATACGCAGTATTTT. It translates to CAVTLDGTDTQYF.